The entry that follows covers one TCR beta chain sequence. Its antigen is still unknown. The data were obtained in a study of T cell responses to AZD1222 COVID-19 vaccine. Findings and limits, study-wide: Repertoire sampling occurred only after the peak T cell response.

The CDR3 is 13 residues long. The V end was cut by 4 bases, the J end by 6 bases, with 12 bases between. The germline V gene encodes CDR1 LNHDA and CDR2 SQIVND (reference sequence). The method was immunoSEQ multiplex PCR; TCRdb's version includes in-frame clones alone and lacks a portion of them. The sample shows about 68,000 clones, about nine tenths of them seen only once. The material sequenced was peripheral blood, taken on day 0 of AZD1222 vaccination. The V and J genes are TRBV19 and TRBJ1-1; possibly TRBD1 for D (6 bases). The TCR originated in an adult in good health. The CDR3 protein is CASSNIQGAEAFF. The CDR3 region has the DNA TGTGCCAGTAGTAATATACAGGGAGCTGAAGCTTTCTTT.